These 14 T cell receptor beta chains were sequenced from one sample in a study of early stage breast cancer tumors. Sequencing used immunoSEQ multiplex PCR; TCRdb keeps in-frame clones, though not all of them. The sample lists about 69,000 clones, approximately 80% occurring once. Sequences were obtained from blood. These receptors were obtained from a person in their 40s with breast cancer.

The chain employs TRBV10-2 and TRBJ2-7; weak D call: TRBD1 (5 bases). From germline, CDR1 is WSHSY and CDR2 SAAADI. This CDR3 region has 15 residues. The V and J ends lost 7 bases and 5 bases respectively, with 21 bases between them. DNA of the CDR3: TGCGCCAGCACGATCTCCAGGGATAGACGTGACGAGCAGTACTTC. This translates into CASTISRDRRDEQYF.

This clone showed up just once. The chain joins TRBV6-1 to TRBJ2-1; possibly TRBD2 for D (6 bases). The CDR3 spans 13 residues. The V gene's germline CDR1 is MNHNS and CDR2 SASEGT. Trimming removed 2 bases at V and 8 bases at J, with 10 bases between. DNA for the CDR3: TGTGCCAGCAGTGAATGGGGGGTCGATGAGCAGTTCTTC. Amino acid sequence: CASSEWGVDEQFF.

The chain combines TRBV29-1 with TRBJ2-1; 14 bases map to TRBD2. Unmatched junction bases numbered 3, after V lost 3 bases and J lost 8 bases. Germline lookup yields CDR1 SQVTM and CDR2 ANQGSEA. The CDR3 spans 14 residues. The CDR3 DNA reads TGCAGCGTTGACGGGACTAGCGGGAGCCATGAGCAGTTCTTC. Translation: CSVDGTSGSHEQFF.

As regards this clone: The junction departs from the called germline gene at one end, perhaps through a read error. The chain is built from TRBV7-7 and TRBJ2-1; 9 positions agree with TRBD2. Looked up from germline, CDR1 is SSHAT and CDR2 is FNYEAQ (reference sequence). CDR3 length equals 13 residues. The CDR3 reads CASSLAGANEQFF. In nucleotides, the CDR3 is TGTGCTAGCAGCTTAGCGGGAGCCAATGAGCAGTTCTTC.

The chain employs TRBV28 and TRBJ2-7; D is possibly TRBD1 (5 bases). This CDR3 spans 10 amino acids. Germline V gene data show CDR1 as MDHEN and CDR2 as SYDVKM. Trimming left V 8 bases short and J 5 bases short, with 7 bases between. The CDR3 is CASPRDEQYF. In DNA, the CDR3 is TGTGCCAGCCCCAGGGACGAGCAGTACTTC.

The chain uses TRBV15 and TRBJ2-7, with D perhaps TRBD1 (6 bases). Per the germline V gene, CDR1 is LNHNV and CDR2 is YYDKDF (reference sequence). This CDR3 region has 14 residues. V lost 3 bases and J 2 bases, leaving 11 bases between the germline ends. CDR3 bases: TGTGCCACCAGCAGGACCAGGGGAACCTACGAGCAGTACTTC. Its protein is CATSRTRGTYEQYF.

The DNA of the CDR3 is TGTGCCAGCAGCTTGTCGGGCTATGGCGGGGAGCTGTTTTTT. Residues: CASSLSGYGGELFF. The rearrangement joins TRBV13 to TRBJ2-2; D is uncertain. This CDR3 is built from 14 residues. In germline, CDR1 is PRHDT, CDR2 FYEKMQ (reference sequence). The V gene lost 3 bases and the J gene lost 7 bases, with 12 bases spanning the gap. Drawing the rest from reference TRBV13 and TRBJ2-2, the complete variable domain is AAGVIQSPRHLIKEKRETATLKCYPIPRHDTVYWYQQGPGQDPQFLISFYEKMQSDKGSIPDRFSAQQFSDYHSELNMSSLELGDSALYFCASSLSGYGGELFFGEGSRLTVL.

This sequence joins TRBV11-3 and TRBJ2-2; no firm D call. V dropped 3 bases and J dropped 1 base, with 3 bases sitting between them. CDR3 size: 13 residues. Looked up from germline, CDR1 is SGHNT and CDR2 is YENEEA. CDR3 sequence (DNA): TGTGCCAGCAGCTTGGTGAACACCGGGGAGCTGTTTTTT. Translating it yields CASSLVNTGELFF. The full variable domain, in which reference TRBV11-3 and TRBJ2-2 provide the parts outside the CDR3, is EAGVVQSPRYKIIEKKQPVAFWCNPISGHNTLYWYLQNLGQGPELLIRYENEEAVDDSQLPKDRFSAERLKGVDSTLKIQPAELGDSAVYLCASSLVNTGELFFGEGSRLTVL.

The V and J genes are TRBV6-4 and TRBJ2-1; TRBD1 aligns across 8 bases. In germline, CDR1 is MRHNA, CDR2 SNTAGT. The CDR3 consists of 16 residues. Losses at the gene ends were 0 bases for V and 3 bases for J; bases not matched to a gene: 4. CDR3 sequence reads: CASSDSETGDYNEQFF. CDR3 bases: TGTGCCAGCAGTGACTCTGAGACAGGGGACTACAATGAGCAGTTCTTC.

The chain carries TRBV5-1 and TRBJ2-6; TRBD1 aligns across 7 bases. The trim removed 0 bases at V and 2 bases at J, leaving 8 bases unmatched. The CDR3 is 18 amino acids. Germline V gene sequence: CDR1 SGHRS, CDR2 YFSETQ. The CDR3 DNA reads as TGCGCCAGCAGCTTGGCCCGGGACAGCCTTACTGGGGCCAACGTCCTGACTTTC. Amino acids: CASSLARDSLTGANVLTF.

The J gene is TRBJ1-1, the V gene TRBV29-1, with D maybe TRBD1 (6 bases). The ends were cut back, 6 bases at V and 4 bases at J, with 15 bases in the middle. The germline gives CDR1 SQVTM, CDR2 ANQGSEA. The CDR3 covers 13 residues. The CDR3: CSVNKGVGTEAFF. The CDR3 DNA sequence: TGCAGCGTAAATAAGGGGGTGGGCACTGAAGCTTTCTTT.

Only one count was recorded for this clone. This chain joins TRBV29-1 and TRBJ2-6; TRBD1 might be the D (6 bases). Germline V lookup: CDR1 SQVTM, CDR2 ANQGSEA. The CDR3 has 17 residues. With 8 bases removed from V and 0 bases from J, the gap between germline ends came to 20 bases. Here the CDR3 reads CSLPRGLNSSGANVLTF. The CDR3 region has the DNA TGCAGCCTACCCAGGGGCCTTAATTCCTCTGGGGCCAACGTCCTGACTTTC.

The chain links TRBV4-1 to TRBJ2-7, with TRBD1 matching 12 bases. The germline CDR1 and CDR2 sequences are MGHRA and YSYEKL. Unmatched junction bases numbered 13, after V lost 4 bases and J lost 6 bases. The CDR3 totals 17 residues. The CDR3 nucleotides are TGCGCCAGCAGCCTCCAACCCCAGGGACAGGGGGCGGGCGAGCAGTACTTC. Its translation: CASSLQPQGQGAGEQYF.

This chain links TRBV9 with TRBJ2-7, with no clear D. Germline V lookup: CDR1 SGDLS, CDR2 YYNGEE. The CDR3 contains 14 residues. V was pared by 0 bases and J by 2 bases, with 9 bases between. CDR3 protein: CASSVGGSPYEQYF. CDR3 bases: TGTGCCAGCAGCGTAGGTGGTTCGCCCTACGAGCAGTACTTC.